A single T cell receptor (beta chain) is shown here with its context. This clonotype was seen at least ten times. The clone's antigen remains unknown. Base qualities are not at hand, and no much larger clone is one base apart. What this sample's time point label stands for: newly diagnosed GD, antithyroid drugs for less than 3 months. For both TCR sequencing and RNA sequencing, RNA was extracted from PBMCs in TRIzol. The diagnosis of Graves' disease followed American Thyroid Association guidelines. Patients were recruited from an endocrinology department in Xi'an, China. Each patient gave around 9 milliliters of peripheral blood, collected in an EDTA anticoagulant tube. PBMCs were isolated by Ficoll Paque Plus density gradient separation without further T cell sorting. RNA quality was checked with an Agilent 2100 Bioanalyzer and agarose gel, and concentration with a NanoDrop 2000. Receptor amplification or capture employed multiplex PCR. TCRdb records Illumina HiSeq 4000 as the sequencer. TCR beta libraries were built with iRepertoire HTBI primers and Arm-PCR amplification of CDR3 regions. Gel purification was performed on PCR products prior to sequencing. The paper's data handling went like this. A total of under 80 TRBV and 14 TRBJ segments were identified across samples and were used for gene usage analysis of CDR3 amino acid clonotypes. Filtered high-quality paired reads were merged into contigs using COPE and FqMerger. Contigs were aligned with BLAST to IMGT TRBV, TRBD and TRBJ reference genes, and CDR3 was defined per IMGT. Highly expanded clones were defined as clonotypes with a frequency above 0.1%. Shannon entropy served as the measure of repertoire diversity, while the Gini coefficient captured V-J evenness. Public clonotypes were defined as clonotypes shared by more than one individual. TCRdb passed the public sequencing reads through fastp at Q25 and MiXCR, retaining productive beta sequences. Merged by CDR3 protein, the rows form single entries marked with the most common genes and DNA. These V and J calls rely on TCRdb rather than the paper's analysis. In all, the sample holds 550,000 to 650,000 distinct CDR3 sequences, and approximately 16% of those were seen once. Of the sample, approximately 12% is held by the ten largest clones.

These data come from a study of regulatory T cells in long-lasting Graves disease (dated by TCRdb to the early 2020s). Study-wide context: Antithyroid drugs had been taken for less than 3 months by newly diagnosed Graves' disease patients. Peripheral blood TCR sequencing and RNA sequencing compared persistent Graves' disease patients with newly diagnosed Graves' disease patients. The study was conducted in China and was registered as a clinical trial. TCR sequencing covered around 13 persistent and roughly 20 newly diagnosed Graves' disease patients, some 33 samples in total.

Overall study outcomes, separate from this receptor: Lower TCR Shannon entropy and fewer highly expanded clones were observed in persistent Graves' disease patients than in newly diagnosed patients, which suggested clonal expansion. The study examined only peripheral blood because the primary lesion, thyroid tissue, could not be accessed. Only the TCR beta chain was sequenced and analyzed. The authors acknowledged the small sample size as a limitation that may reduce accuracy. Patients with persistent disease shared more public clonotypes (around 2,500) than newly diagnosed patients did (more than 900).

These sequences were also reported in another study, on T cells in Graves' hyperthyroidism and ophthalmopathy. Looking at the second paper: Stable Graves' hyperthyroidism was defined as the absence of progression to ophthalmopathy over 18 months of follow-up. Hyperthyroidism patients were newly diagnosed, had a disease duration of under 2 months, and were aged 18 to 65 years. The study excluded patients with uncontrolled infections, other autoimmune diseases, pregnancy or lactation. Clinical symptoms, serum thyroxine and TRAb, thyroid ultrasound, and orbital computed tomography formed the basis for the diagnoses. The first round of RT-PCR for the TCR CDR3 was performed with the HTBI primer set and the Qiagen OneStep RT-PCR kit. Most expanded thyroid clonotypes (frequency above 0.001) were also found in blood, which suggests that blood repertoires may mirror thyroid immune responses. In cross-validation, a model built on a 13 V-J signature told ophthalmopathy apart from stable hyperthyroidism with roughly 87% sensitivity and approximately 81% specificity, and in testing the same model reached 80%/75%. In validation, progression to ophthalmopathy was predicted by the model with roughly 71% sensitivity and roughly 76% specificity, a median of approximately 6.5 months before onset. TCR V-J signatures able to tell the groups apart were searched for in a discovery cohort of around 95 patients, of whom roughly 42 had Graves' ophthalmopathy and about 55 had stable Graves' hyperthyroidism. Prospective prediction of ophthalmopathy was tested in an independent validation cohort of 18 to 20 hyperthyroidism patients and some 17 patients who later progressed to ophthalmopathy. The 90 to 100 discovery patients were randomly divided into training and test sets at a 7:3 ratio. The study also compared thyroid tissue and blood T-cell repertoires from more than 5 Graves' hyperthyroidism patients. After blood sampling, hyperthyroidism patients were treated with methimazole at a starting dose of 30 mg daily, and ophthalmopathy patients were treated with high-dose intravenous methylprednisolone. Libraries were constructed in a second round of multiplex PCR, after which size selection and purification were performed. Sequencing of the libraries was done on an Illumina HiSeq2000 using paired-end 100 bp reads. Raw data were processed with SOAPnuke, discarding reads with adapters, uncalled bases, mean Phred below 15, or no exact constant-primer or identifier match. High-quality paired reads were merged using COPE v1.2.5, and each unique nucleotide sequence was defined as a clonotype. MiTCR v1.1 was used to align clonotypes to the IMGT TRBV, TRBD and TRBJ reference segments. The analysis was restricted to V-J combinations with a frequency above 0.0001, which together covered 99.2% of the repertoires. The TCS score was defined as F50 (clonal expansion) divided by E x V (chaos), with BLOSUM62-based TCRdist calculated between CDR3 peptides within each V-J. Welch's t-statistics and random forest reduced fewer than 550 V-J features to under 15, which were used in a naive Bayes classifier (R e1071). No statistical method was used to set the sample size in advance, and investigators knew the group allocation. The paper describes TCR Vbeta CDR3 sequencing of some 130 peripheral blood samples, made up of around 41 ophthalmopathy patients, 70 to 75 hyperthyroidism patients and around 17 progressor patients.

The origin of this receptor is a man aged 18 to 30 with Graves disease. Donor details come from another sample of the same person, matched by shared clones. Sample: peripheral blood mononuclear cells (PBMCs), taken at new diagnosis, from a patient treated with antithyroid drugs.

The DNA reads TGTGCCAGCAGTTACCCAGGGACAGGGAGGGTCTACGAGCAGTACTTC. Translated, this is CASSYPGTGRVYEQYF. The chain was built from TRBV28 and TRBJ2-7; TRBD1 fits 9 bases in the junction. Taken from the germline V gene, the CDR1 and CDR2 loops are MDHEN and SYDVKM. Unmatched junction bases come to 10, with V trimmed by 4 bases and J by 3 bases. The CDR3 has 16 amino acids, counting the end cysteine and phenylalanine. The only DNA kept is the CDR3, 48 bases in frame from the first base. When the CDR3 is completed using the reference TRBV28 and TRBJ2-7 genes on either side, the full variable domain is DVKVTQSSRYLVKRTGEKVFLECVQDMDHENMFWYRQDPGLGLRLIYFSYDVKMKEKGDIPEGYSVSREKKERFSLILESASTNQTSMYLCASSYPGTGRVYEQYFGPGTRLTVT.